This T cell receptor (beta chain) was obtained from a study of T cells in Graves' hyperthyroidism and ophthalmopathy. Findings of the study overall: Appearing also in blood were most of the thyroid clonotypes expanded above 0.001.

The study enrolled patients aged 18 to 65 with newly diagnosed hyperthyroidism of under 2 months' duration. Each diagnosis was grounded in clinical symptoms, serum thyroxine and TRAb, thyroid ultrasound, and orbital computed tomography. Source material for PBMCs was 10 ml fresh peripheral blood. TCR beta CDR3 sequences were amplified from RNA transcripts. The TCR CDR3 was amplified in a first-round RT-PCR using the HTBI primer set. Via MiXCR, TCRdb re-called the multiplex PCR reads, giving one row per CDR3 protein. The repertoire includes around 420,000 distinct CDR3 sequences, about 13% of them detected once, and about 5% sits in the top ten. This clonotype was picked up a small number of times. Antigen specificity is unknown. Germline V gene sequence: CDR1 DFQATT, CDR2 SNEGSKA (reference sequence). There are 13 residues in the CDR3. V gave up 3 bases and J gave up 6 bases, with 14 bases separating them.

The specimen sequenced was blood. The sequence derives from a young woman with Graves' hyperthyroidism. The rearrangement joins TRBV20-1 to TRBJ1-1, with D maybe TRBD1 (5 bases). As DNA, the CDR3 is TGCAGTGCTAGGGGACTGCGGTTGGCTGAAGCTTTCTTT. It yields the protein CSARGLRLAEAFF.